A selection of T cell receptor beta chains follows, all from one sample in a study of cytomegalovirus exposure and HLA in healthy donors. Libraries were prepared by immunoSEQ multiplex PCR; TCRdb keeps only in-frame clonotypes and omits some of them. The repertoire holds 110,000 or so clones, with under 90% as singletons. The specimen was PBMCs. Receptors originate from a woman in her twenties or thirties in good health and CMV-seronegative. The CDR3 runs from the conserved cysteine through the conserved F or W. A D gene is named only where the DNA matches it firmly. Only some rows state a clone size, as once, few, many or a class for expanded clones.

.	TRBV29-1	.	TRBJ2-1	TGCAGCGTTGGTGGGACACCATCCTACAATGAGCAGTTCTTC	CSVGGTPSYNEQFF
.	TRBV19	TRBD2	TRBJ2-5	TGTGCCGCCAACAAGGGCGGGAGGGGAGAAGAGACCCAGTACTTC	CAANKGGRGEETQYF
.	TRBV2	TRBD2	TRBJ2-3	TGTGCCAGTCCGGCGGGGGGGCTCCCTGGCCGTACGCAGTATTTT	CASPAGGLPGRTQYF
.	TRBV19	.	TRBJ2-5	TGTGCCAGTAGTATAGATCTCCAGAAGCAGTACTTC	CASSIDLQKQYF
.	TRBV28	.	TRBJ2-2	TGTGCCAGCATGTACCGGGGACTGGGTACCGGGGAGCTGTTTTTT	CASMYRGLGTGELFF
.	TRBV6-5	TRBD1	TRBJ1-5	TGTGCCAGCAGTTACTCGCAGGGGGGAACTCAGCCCCAGCATTTT	CASSYSQGGTQPQHF
.	TRBV30	TRBD2	TRBJ2-1	TGTGCCTGGAGTGCCATCTCGCTCGGGAGGGCCCTCAATGAGCAGTTCTTC	CAWSAISLGRALNEQFF
.	TRBV5-1	TRBD1	TRBJ1-1	TGCGCCAGCAGCTTGGACGAGACAGGGAGGCCTGAAGCTTTCTTT	CASSLDETGRPEAFF
.	TRBV7-9	TRBD2	TRBJ2-3	TGTGCCAGCAGCCCATCCCTGGCGGGAGTAGAGGTTACGCAGTATTTT	CASSPSLAGVEVTQYF
.	TRBV23-1	.	TRBJ2-7	TGCGCCAGCAGTCAATCGCCGGGACACAGTACCTTC	CASSQSPGHSTF
.	TRBV6-5	TRBD1	TRBJ2-7	TGTGCCAGCAGTTACTCTAGGACAGGGGTCTACGAGCAGTACTTC	CASSYSRTGVYEQYF
.	TRBV29-1	TRBD1	TRBJ1-2	TGCAGCGTTGAATGGATAGGGGGCCTTGGCTACACCTTC	CSVEWIGGLGYTF
few	TRBV4-1	.	TRBJ2-5	TGCGCCAGCAGCCAAGAACCCGGGAGAAGCTGGGAGACCCAGTACTTC	CASSQEPGRSWETQYF
.	TRBV5-6	.	TRBJ1-4	TGTGCCAGCAGCTTGGCTGTTTTTGAAGACAGTGAAAAACTGTTTTTT	CASSLAVFEDSEKLFF
.	TRBV2	.	TRBJ2-3	TGTGCCAGCAAGATGGCGGCTAGCACAGATACGCAGTATTTT	CASKMAASTDTQYF
.	TRBV30	TRBD1	TRBJ1-1	TGTGCCTGGACCGGGACAGCGAACACTGAAGCTTTCTTT	CAWTGTANTEAFF
.	TRBV6-4	TRBD2	TRBJ2-3	TGTGCCAGCAGTGTCCTTGGCGGGGGAAGCACAGATACGCAGTATTTT	CASSVLGGGSTDTQYF
.	TRBV2	.	TRBJ1-2	TGTGCCAGCAGTGAAGCGCGGGGGAACTATGGCTACACCTTC	CASSEARGNYGYTF
once	TRBV5-6	.	TRBJ1-5	TGTGCCAGCAGCTTGGATCGGGGTCAGAGCAATCAGCCCCAGCATTTT	CASSLDRGQSNQPQHF
once	TRBV19	TRBD1	TRBJ2-1	TGTGCCAGTAGTAGGGGACAGGGCTACAATGAGCAGTTCTTC	CASSRGQGYNEQFF
few	TRBV27	.	TRBJ2-2	TGTGCCAGCAGTTTTAGCGCCGCCGGGGAGCTGTTTTTT	CASSFSAAGELFF
.	TRBV19	.	TRBJ1-1	TGTGCCAGTAGTATCCAGGGGAACACTGAAGCTTTCTTT	CASSIQGNTEAFF
.	TRBV28	.	TRBJ2-3	TGTGCCAGCAGTTCCGACAGAAGCACAGATACGCAGTATTTT	CASSSDRSTDTQYF
.	TRBV5-6	.	TRBJ1-4	TGTGCCAGCAGCTTGCTTTCGGAGACAGAGTCTGAAAAACTGTTTTTT	CASSLLSETESEKLFF
.	TRBV18	.	TRBJ1-1	TGTGCCAGCTCACCACCGAACAAGAACACTGAAGCTTTCTTT	CASSPPNKNTEAFF
.	TRBV5-6	TRBD1	TRBJ2-2	TGTGCCAGCAGCTTTGACAGGGTAATATCCGGGGAGCTGTTTTTT	CASSFDRVISGELFF
few	TRBV7-9	.	TRBJ2-7	TGTGCCAGCAGCTCCGGGGTAGCCTACGAGCAGTACTTC	CASSSGVAYEQYF
.	TRBV27	.	TRBJ2-2	TGTGCCAACCCACCGGGGGCGAACACCGGGGAGCTGTTTTTT	CANPPGANTGELFF
few	TRBV5-1	TRBD2	TRBJ2-1	TGCGCCAGCAGCTACCCGGCACTAGCGGGATCCAATGAGCAGTTCTTC	CASSYPALAGSNEQFF
.	TRBV27	TRBD1	TRBJ1-5	TGTGCCAGCAGTTCAGGGGGCCAGCCCCAGCATTTT	CASSSGGQPQHF
.	TRBV4-1	.	TRBJ2-5	TGCGCCAGCAGCCAAGATCCCTCCAGCGCCTCGACCCAAGAGACCCAGTACTTC	CASSQDPSSASTQETQYF
few	TRBV27	.	TRBJ2-3	TGTGCCAGCAGGAGGTTCGCGGATGCAGATACGCAGTATTTT	CASRRFADADTQYF
.	TRBV20-1	.	TRBJ2-1	TGCAGTGCTTCACAGTACGGTGAGCAGTTCTTC	CSASQYGEQFF
.	TRBV5-1	.	TRBJ2-1	TGCGCCAGCAGCTTGTTGCCTAGTCTCGATGAGCAGTTCTTC	CASSLLPSLDEQFF
.	TRBV28	.	TRBJ2-4	TGTGCCAGCAGGGACCAGGGGACCAACATTCAGTACTTC	CASRDQGTNIQYF
.	TRBV28	TRBD2	TRBJ2-3	TGTGCCAGCAGTATCGGACTAGCGGGAGTTGTGGATACGCAGTATTTT	CASSIGLAGVVDTQYF
.	TRBV19	TRBD2	TRBJ2-7	TGTGCCAGTAGTATAGCAGGACTAGTTAACGAGCAGTACTTC	CASSIAGLVNEQYF
.	TRBV29-1	.	TRBJ1-3	TGCAGCGTTGCTCCGGGAGGTGGAAACACCATATATTTT	CSVAPGGGNTIYF
.	TRBV18	.	TRBJ2-7	TGTGCCAGCTCACCCCGCGCCTACGAGCAGTACTTC	CASSPRAYEQYF
once	TRBV27	.	TRBJ1-2	TGTGCCAGCGGGGGACATTTTAACTATGGCTACACCTTC	CASGGHFNYGYTF
.	TRBV19	TRBD2	TRBJ2-1	TGTGCCAGTAGTCCCGGTGTTGGTAGCGGGAGGTCCGTCAATGAGCAGTTCTTC	CASSPGVGSGRSVNEQFF
.	TRBV4-1	.	TRBJ2-1	TGCGCCAGCAGCCAGGCTCCGGGGGAGCAGTTCTTC	CASSQAPGEQFF
few	TRBV5-1	.	TRBJ2-3	TGCGCCAGCAGCTTGGAACCGGGTGGTACAGATACGCAGTATTTT	CASSLEPGGTDTQYF
once	TRBV19	.	TRBJ2-3	TGTGCCAGTAGTATAGATGCGGTAGGGGCAGATACGCAGTATTTT	CASSIDAVGADTQYF
once	TRBV9	TRBD1	TRBJ1-3	TGTGCCAGCAGCGGAGGGGGCGAATCTGGAAACACCATATATTTT	CASSGGGESGNTIYF
once	TRBV21-1	.	TRBJ2-7	TGTGCCAGCACCCCGGCTAGGGGGGGGGTTAGCGGGGGACCATACGAGCAGTACTTC	CASTPARGGVSGGPYEQYF
.	TRBV27	.	TRBJ2-3	TGTGCCAGCAGTTTAAAACAGGGTTTGTCGCAGTATTTT	CASSLKQGLSQYF
.	TRBV5-1	.	TRBJ1-4	TGCGCCAGCAGCTTGAGCTTTAGCAGGGTGTGGACTAATGAAAAACTGTTTTTT	CASSLSFSRVWTNEKLFF
.	TRBV10-3	.	TRBJ2-7	TGTGCCATCAGTGACCAACTAGCTTCCTACGAGCAGTACTTC	CAISDQLASYEQYF
.	TRBV10-3	.	TRBJ2-3	TGTGCCATCAGTGAGTTTGAGAGAACAGCCACAGATACGCAGTATTTT	CAISEFERTATDTQYF
few	TRBV7-2	TRBD1	TRBJ2-5	TGTGCCAGCAGCCCGGGACAGCGCCAAGAGACCCAGTACTTC	CASSPGQRQETQYF
.	TRBV4-2	.	TRBJ1-1	TGTGCCAGCAGCCAATACGTACAGGGAATGGTTGAAGCTTTCTTT	CASSQYVQGMVEAFF